One and the same sample provided the 22 T cell receptor beta chains below, sequenced in a study of pediatric ulcerative colitis. The repertoire was sequenced with immunoSEQ multiplex PCR; TCRdb's copy has only in-frame clones and lacks some. Of fewer than 20,000 clones listed, about 80% are singletons. The rectum was sampled with one to two pinch biopsies at colonoscopy. Material: gut tissue. These receptors all come from a boy aged 10-17 years who was a control in a study of pediatric ulcerative colitis.

The chain has TRBV2 and TRBJ1-5; D is unresolved. This CDR3 comprises 16 residues. The germline CDR1 and CDR2 sequences are SNHLY and FYNNEI. Trimming left V 2 bases short and J 2 bases short, with 13 bases between. CDR3 in DNA: TGTGCCAGCAGTGAATCGTCAGGTCGGGGCAATCAGCCCCAGCATTTT. It is translated as CASSESSGRGNQPQHF.

The chain carries TRBV7-3 and TRBJ1-1; no definite D call. This CDR3 has 16 residues. Per the germline V gene, CDR1 is SGHTA and CDR2 is FQGTGA. V was trimmed by 2 bases and J by 3 bases, leaving 16 bases between them. The CDR3 DNA is TGTGCCAGCAGCTTAGCGCCGGTTGGCGGGGACACTGAAGCTTTCTTT. Its translation: CASSLAPVGGDTEAFF.

V and J are TRBV19 and TRBJ1-2; 9 nucleotides agree with TRBD1. V lost 5 bases, J lost 4 bases, and 5 bases stayed unmatched. The CDR3 is made up of 14 amino acids. The germline V gene encodes CDR1 LNHDA and CDR2 SQIVND (reference sequence). CDR3 sequence reads: CASSGTGIGYGYTF. In nucleotides, the CDR3 is TGTGCCAGTAGTGGGACAGGGATAGGCTATGGCTACACCTTC.

This rearrangement joins TRBV29-1 to TRBJ2-1; 10 positions agree with TRBD2. Germline CDR1 SQVTM, CDR2 ANQGSEA. V was pared by 4 bases and J by 8 bases, with 5 bases of the junction left unmatched. This CDR3 spans 13 amino acids. The CDR3 bases are TGCAGCGTTGCCAGCGGGGGGGCCGATGAGCAGTTCTTC. Residues: CSVASGGADEQFF.

This clone was detected only once. The chain carries TRBV6-9 and TRBJ2-3, with TRBD2 matching 9 bases. Germline CDR1 reads MNHGY; CDR2 reads SVAAGI. The CDR3 consists of 13 residues. V was clipped by 5 bases and J by 6 bases; unmatched bases: 3. Written as DNA, the CDR3 is TGTGCCAGCAGTCCGACTAGCGGCGATACGCAGTATTTT. Its protein is CASSPTSGDTQYF.

The chain couples TRBV5-4 to TRBJ2-3; D perhaps matches TRBD2 (6 bases). Germline values: CDR1 SGHNT, CDR2 YYREEE (reference sequence). This CDR3 contains 16 residues. The V end was cut by 3 bases, the J end by 0 bases, with 14 bases between. As DNA, the CDR3 is TGTGCCAGCAGCTCAGGGCTAGCGAGGAGCACAGATACGCAGTATTTT. Its protein product is CASSSGLARSTDTQYF.

The V gene is TRBV28, the J gene TRBJ2-3, with TRBD2 matching 9 bases. Germline trimming cut 3 bases from V and 5 bases from J; bases unmatched to any gene: 6. This CDR3 is built from 15 residues. The germline gives CDR1 MDHEN, CDR2 SYDVKM. The CDR3 DNA is TGTGCCAGCAGTTTTCGGGTAGCGGGAGTAGATACGCAGTATTTT. As protein: CASSFRVAGVDTQYF.

The J gene is TRBJ2-1, the V gene TRBV11-3, with unresolved D. The V gene's germline CDR1 is SGHNT and CDR2 YENEEA. The germline V and J ends were trimmed by 2 bases and 8 bases, with 10 bases remaining between them. The CDR3 has 13 amino acids. The CDR3 DNA follows: TGTGCCAGCAGCTTATTTAACCGGTATGAGCAGTTCTTC. This gives the protein CASSLFNRYEQFF.

The chain joins TRBV7-9 to TRBJ2-1, with 8 bases aligning to TRBD2. V lost 4 bases to trimming and J lost 8 bases; unmatched junction nucleotides: 13. This CDR3 comprises 16 residues. Germline loops: CDR1 SEHNR, CDR2 FQNEAQ (reference sequence). CDR3: CASSSEGLARGDEQFF. The CDR3 coding sequence is TGTGCCAGCAGCTCGGAAGGACTAGCCCGAGGGGATGAGCAGTTCTTC.

The chain employs TRBV5-6 and TRBJ2-7, with a possible D match to TRBD1 (6 bases). Deletions cut 0 bases from V and 0 bases from J, with 7 bases between. Germline-derived CDR1 and CDR2 are SGHDT and YYEEEE. The CDR3 contains 14 residues. CDR3 DNA: TGTGCCAGCAGCTTGGGGACAGACTCCTACGAGCAGTACTTC. It specifies CASSLGTDSYEQYF.

The rearrangement joins TRBV15 to TRBJ1-1; possible D gene TRBD1, 6 bases. Per the germline V gene, CDR1 is LNHNV and CDR2 is YYDKDF (reference sequence). V dropped 8 bases and J dropped 3 bases, with 13 bases sitting between them. The CDR3 has 13 residues. CDR3 protein: CATPHTGYTEAFF. The CDR3 nucleotides read TGTGCCACCCCCCACACAGGGTACACTGAAGCTTTCTTT.

The chain combines TRBV4-2 with TRBJ1-4; D may be TRBD1 (6 bases). This CDR3 comprises 15 residues. Germline CDR1 and CDR2: LGHNA and YNFKEQ. The V end lost 1 base, the J end lost 4 bases, and 10 bases lay between the germline ends. The CDR3 sequence is CASSQVNRVNEKLFF. CDR3 nucleotide sequence: TGTGCCAGCAGCCAAGTGAACAGGGTTAATGAAAAACTGTTTTTT.

This chain uses TRBV5-1 with TRBJ1-2, with a tentative D call TRBD1 (5 bases). Trimming cost V 4 bases and J 4 bases, with 11 bases left between them. CDR3 size: 13 residues. Per germline, CDR1 SGHRS and CDR2 YFSETQ. The CDR3 nucleotides read TGCGCCAGCAGCCCCCGACAGTTCTATGGCTACACCTTC. Encoded protein: CASSPRQFYGYTF.

This chain uses TRBV25-1 with TRBJ2-7; D not resolved. The CDR3 is 15 residues long. V dropped 4 bases and J dropped 2 bases, with 15 bases sitting between them. CDR1 and CDR2 (germline): MGHDK, SYGVNS. The CDR3 DNA is TGTGCCAGCAGTGCCCCGACCGACCCGCCCTACGAGCAGTACTTC. It yields the protein CASSAPTDPPYEQYF.

V and J are TRBV19 and TRBJ1-4; maybe TRBD1 (6 bases). The CDR3 spans 14 residues. Between the trimmed V and J ends, which lost 9 bases and 6 bases, there was a span of 17 bases. Germline CDR1 reads LNHDA; CDR2 reads SQIVND (reference sequence). This CDR3 reads CASKGGSDYEKLFF. CDR3 coding DNA: TGTGCCAGCAAAGGGGGGAGTGATTATGAAAAACTGTTTTTT.

The rearrangement links TRBV7-2 to TRBJ2-3; 7 bases are shared with TRBD2. CDR1 and CDR2 from the germline V gene are SGHTA and FQGNSA. This CDR3 has 17 residues. V dropped 3 bases and J dropped 3; count of bases not matched to a gene: 12. The CDR3 DNA is TGTGCCAGCAGCTTGGGTCCAAGCGGGGAGGGTACAGATACGCAGTATTTT. Encoded protein: CASSLGPSGEGTDTQYF.

The V and J genes are TRBV11-1 and TRBJ1-1; D is perhaps TRBD1 (5 bases). This CDR3 comprises 13 residues. The germline V and J ends were trimmed by 3 bases and 1 base, with 6 bases remaining between them. Germline CDR1 reads SGHAT; CDR2 reads FQDESV (reference sequence). CDR3 DNA: TGTGCCAGCAGCTTCGGACAGAACACTGAAGCTTTCTTT. Protein: CASSFGQNTEAFF.

The chain employs TRBV20-1 and TRBJ1-2; D is unresolved. The CDR3 loop spans 11 amino acids. Germline V gene sequence: CDR1 DFQATT, CDR2 SNEGSKA (reference sequence). This chain's CDR3 is CSHRRVDGYTF. Written as DNA, the CDR3 is TGCAGCCACAGAAGGGTTGATGGCTACACCTTC.

The chain carries TRBV6-6 and TRBJ2-5; TRBD1 is a possible D gene (6 bases). Germline CDR1 and CDR2: MNHNY and SVGAGI (reference sequence). CDR3 length: 15 residues. Deletions cut 6 bases from V and 3 bases from J, with 17 bases between. CDR3 bases: TGTGCCAGCAGACACGCACTACAGGGAGAAGAGACCCAGTACTTC. This codes for CASRHALQGEETQYF.

This clone turned up a few times. The CDR3 protein is CASSVSRELGGYTF. The CDR3 DNA reads as TGTGCCAGCAGCGTATCGAGGGAACTGGGCGGCTACACCTTC. This sequence joins TRBV9 and TRBJ1-2; D is ambiguous. Trimming took off 1 base at V and 8 bases at J, with 15 bases between the two ends. Germline V gene sequence: CDR1 SGDLS, CDR2 YYNGEE. This CDR3 contains 14 residues.

This clone occurred once. The genes are TRBV2 and TRBJ1-4; D is unclear. Germline V CDR1 and CDR2: SNHLY, FYNNEI. The CDR3 is made up of 16 amino acids. V lost 4 bases to trimming and J lost 2 bases, with 14 bases between them. CDR3 bases: TGTGCCAGCAGTGGACTCGGGCAAGGGACTAATGAAAAACTGTTTTTT. It translates to CASSGLGQGTNEKLFF.

This clone was counted once. This chain links TRBV5-6 with TRBJ1-4, with D possibly TRBD1 on 5 matching bases. Germline-derived CDR1 and CDR2 are SGHDT and YYEEEE. V was trimmed by 3 bases and J by 4 bases, leaving 19 bases between them. The CDR3 loop spans 17 amino acids. This chain's CDR3 is CASSWIQDEGINEKLFF. CDR3 bases: TGTGCCAGCAGCTGGATACAGGACGAGGGTATTAATGAAAAACTGTTTTTT.